There are many counts of the clone carrying this TCR beta chain. Its matching antigen is unknown. Breast cancer patients provided tissue from their axillary draining lymph nodes. Germline values: CDR1 MNHEY, CDR2 SVGEGT. J lost 8 bases, V lost 4 bases, and 10 bases had no gene match. The length of the CDR3 is 14 residues. The sample belongs to a study of breast tumors, draining lymph nodes, adjacent tissues. TCRdb recomputed calls from the multiplex PCR reads with MiXCR, one row per CDR3 protein. The repertoire holds fewer than 200,000 distinct CDR3 sequences, with around a third as singletons. Study-wide points: Tumor TCR diversity was below lymph nodes but above nontumor tissue. Data fit most tumor T cells coming from lymph node, expanding in tumor. The lymph node origin of tumor T cells was framed as consistent with a hypothesis, not demonstrated. Luminal-like breast cancer showed significantly higher tumor–nontumor repertoire similarity than basal-like.

Specimen: axillary lymph node tissue. The genes are TRBV6-2 or TRBV6-3 and TRBJ1-2, with 7 bases lining up with TRBD1. This clonotype was obtained from a female donor with breast cancer. Some clones in this sample may be carry-over from other donors' samples. The DNA for the CDR3 is TGTGCCAGCAGTTTTCGCAGACAGGGCGACGGCTACACCTTC. It yields the protein CASSFRRQGDGYTF.